The clone carrying this TCR beta chain was counted a few times. Its antigen remains unknown. The sample is drawn from a study of cytomegalovirus exposure and HLA in healthy donors. Study as a whole: Unique TCR beta sequences numbering around 110 million came from 150 million to 200 million T cells in an earlier analysis.

Primers included in the PCR were 60 Vbeta and 13 Jbeta primers. Sequencing was performed with immunoSEQ multiplex PCR; in TCRdb, only in-frame clones are kept and a portion is missing. Here the sample spans about 120,000 clones, roughly 9.9% being singletons. This CDR3 comprises 16 residues. The V gene end was trimmed by 6 bases and the J gene end by 3 bases; junction bases not matched to a gene: 12. Germline V gene lookup returns CDR1 ENHRY and CDR2 SYGVKD. Whole-study results and caveats: Earlier analysis yielded a pattern in which most TCR beta V segments were productive about 90% or about 30% of the time. Some public TCRs appeared in many individuals, while most sequences were rare. Cytomegalovirus-associated TCR beta chains were listed, numbering 150 to 200.

The sequencing sample was made of PBMCs. The sequence was collected from a man aged 30-40 years in good health and CMV-seronegative. This chain uses TRBV10-3 with TRBJ2-3, with 7 bases aligning to TRBD1. CDR3 amino acids: CAISPKGDRATDTQYF. The CDR3 region has the DNA TGTGCCATCAGCCCCAAGGGAGACAGGGCGACAGATACGCAGTATTTT.